There are many counts of the clone carrying this TCR beta chain. The germline gene is not matched at one end of the junction; a read error may be the cause. The data originate from a study of regulatory T cells in long-lasting Graves disease. This CDR3 has 16 residues. Looked up from germline, CDR1 is SSHAT and CDR2 is FNYEAQ (reference sequence). The sample's time point: newly diagnosed GD, antithyroid drugs for less than 3 months. Isolated PBMC RNA provided the starting material for the TCR library. HTBI primers from iRepertoire and Arm-PCR of CDR3 regions yielded the TCR beta libraries. TCRdb processed the multiplex PCR reads anew with MiXCR; each CDR3 protein has one entry. The sample includes hundreds of thousands of distinct CDR3 sequences, roughly 13% seen only once; the top ten take more than 8.5%. The data were also submitted as part of a second study, on T cells in Graves' hyperthyroidism and ophthalmopathy. That investigation notes: Most thyroid-expanded clonotypes above 0.001 were also found in blood.

The rearrangement joins TRBV7-7 to TRBJ2-5; TRBD2 matches at 8 bases. The receptor's source is a man younger than 45 with Graves disease. The source material was peripheral blood mononuclear cells (PBMCs), sampled at new diagnosis, from a patient treated with antithyroid drugs. CDR3 in DNA: TGTGCTAGCAGCTTAGGCCCCCTCGAGCGGGGGGAGACCCAGTACTTC. It specifies CASSLGPLERGETQYF. The full variable domain, with the rest looked up from reference TRBV7-7 and TRBJ2-5, is GAGVSQSPRYKVTKRGQDVTLRCDPISSHATLYWYQQALGQGPEFLTYFNYEAQPDKSGLPSDRFSAERPEGSISTLTIQRTEQRDSAMYRCASSLGPLERGETQYFGPGTRLLVL.